This T cell receptor beta chain stems from a study of blood T cells in healthy people across ages. Combining a sample-barcoded 5' primer with a J-beta primer mix, a second PCR ran for 7 to 11 cycles. TCRdb fed the 5' RACE reads into MiXCR, producing one record per CDR3 protein. In the table there are 1.5 million to 2 million distinct CDR3 sequences, over 25% of which are singletons. Whole-study results and caveats: The study found more naive CD4+ cells and higher diversity in long-lived than aged donors.

V was pared by 9 bases and J by 6 bases, with 19 bases between. The CDR3 has 14 residues. Per germline, CDR1 LNHDA and CDR2 SQIVND (reference sequence). Points on this clonotype: Its antigen is not identified.

Sequencing used blood. The receptor's source is a woman younger than 45 in good health. The V gene is TRBV19, the J gene TRBJ2-3, with a tentative D call TRBD2 (5 bases). The CDR3 DNA reads as TGTGCCAGCTCCCGGACTGCCGGGGTTGATACGCAGTATTTT. It is translated as CASSRTAGVDTQYF.